A single TCR beta chain is shown here with its context. Its antigen is not identified. The CDR3 length is 14 residues. Germline assignment: CDR1 SGHRS and CDR2 YFSETQ. Trimming removed 6 bases from V and 0 bases from J; junction bases left unmatched: 5. This specimen comes from a study of cytomegalovirus exposure and HLA in healthy donors. Primers included in the PCR were 60 Vbeta and 13 Jbeta primers. TCRdb keeps only in-frame clones here, not all; method: immunoSEQ multiplex PCR. The data contain nearly 110,000 clones, roughly 80% of them singletons. Regarding the study as a whole: Rare TCR sequences predominated, though certain public TCRs were found in many donors.

This TCR was sampled from a man aged 50 to 60 in good health and CMV-seronegative. Sequencing input: PBMCs. This chain connects TRBV5-1 to TRBJ1-1, with TRBD1 matching 7 bases. CDR3 nucleotides: TGCGCCAGCACGCGGGACAGCCTGAACACTGAAGCTTTCTTT. Translating it yields CASTRDSLNTEAFF.